This T cell receptor (beta chain) derives from a study of blood T cell repertoires in COVID-19. Unmatched junction bases numbered 16, after V lost 3 bases and J lost 5 bases. CDR1 is ENHRY, CDR2 SYGVKD, per germline. The CDR3 is made up of 20 amino acids. Sequencing was performed with immunoSEQ multiplex PCR; in TCRdb, only in-frame clones are kept and a portion is missing. The sample has hundreds of thousands of clones; over 80% are singletons. The rearrangement links TRBV10-3 to TRBJ2-1; 13 bases match TRBD2. The receptor was isolated from a woman in her late teens or twenties who had recovered from COVID-19. Sequencing used PBMCs or T cells enriched from blood (not recorded which). CDR3 DNA sequence: TGTGCCATCAGTGATTACGCCGGGACTAGCGGGGCCACTCCTAACAATGAGCAGTTCTTC. Protein: CAISDYAGTSGATPNNEQFF.